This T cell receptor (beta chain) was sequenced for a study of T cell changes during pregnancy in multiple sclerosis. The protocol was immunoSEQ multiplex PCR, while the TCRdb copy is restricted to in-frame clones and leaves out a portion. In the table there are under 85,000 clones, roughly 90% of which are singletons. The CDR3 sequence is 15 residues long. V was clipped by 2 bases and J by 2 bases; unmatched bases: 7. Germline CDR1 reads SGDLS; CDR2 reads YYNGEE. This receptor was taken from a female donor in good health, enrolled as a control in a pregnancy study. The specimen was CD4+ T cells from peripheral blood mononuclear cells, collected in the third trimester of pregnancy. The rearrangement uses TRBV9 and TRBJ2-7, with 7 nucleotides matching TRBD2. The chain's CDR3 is CASSVGGTVTYEQYF. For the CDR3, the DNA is TGTGCCAGCAGCGTGGGGGGGACGGTAACCTACGAGCAGTACTTC.